Listed below are T cell receptor beta chains from one sample, sequenced in a study of blood T cell repertoires in COVID-19. Produced via immunoSEQ multiplex PCR; TCRdb's table is partial and in-frame only. The data show about 210,000 clones, 75% to 90% seen once. Sequencing input: peripheral blood. These receptor sequences come from a woman in her 70s with COVID-19, enrolled during active disease. The CDR3 runs from the conserved cysteine through the conserved F or W. D genes are given only for firm matches. Only part of the rows carry a size: once, few, many, or a class if the clone is expanded.

j_gene: TRBJ2-7; d_gene: TRBD1; v_gene: TRBV7-6; abundance: NA; CDR3nt: TGTGCCAGCAGCCAGACAGGGGGCGAGGAGTACTTC; CDR3aa: CASSQTGGEEYF
j_gene: TRBJ1-4; d_gene: TRBD1; v_gene: TRBV6-2/TRBV6-3; abundance: once; CDR3nt: TGTGCCAGCAGTTACGGAAACAGGGGAGTAAGTGAAAAACTGTTTTTT; CDR3aa: CASSYGNRGVSEKLFF
j_gene: TRBJ2-2; d_gene: NA; v_gene: TRBV9; abundance: NA; CDR3nt: TGTGCCAGCAGCGAAACTAGCATCCGTAACACCGGGGAGCTGTTTTTT; CDR3aa: CASSETSIRNTGELFF
j_gene: TRBJ1-1; d_gene: NA; v_gene: TRBV28; abundance: few; CDR3nt: TGTGCCAGCAGATGGGGGGGGGTAATAGCTGAAGCTTTCTTT; CDR3aa: CASRWGGVIAEAFF
j_gene: TRBJ1-1; d_gene: NA; v_gene: TRBV19; abundance: NA; CDR3nt: TGTGCCAGTACCGTCTACGATGGGAACACTGAAGCTTTCTTT; CDR3aa: CASTVYDGNTEAFF
j_gene: TRBJ2-7; d_gene: TRBD1; v_gene: TRBV6-5; abundance: once; CDR3nt: TGTGCCAGCAGTTACCTGACAGGGTGGGACGAGCAGTACTTC; CDR3aa: CASSYLTGWDEQYF
j_gene: TRBJ1-1; d_gene: TRBD1; v_gene: TRBV19; abundance: NA; CDR3nt: TGTGCCAGTAGTCCCTGGACAGGGACTCCGAACACTGAAGCTTTCTTT; CDR3aa: CASSPWTGTPNTEAFF
j_gene: TRBJ1-4; d_gene: NA; v_gene: TRBV30; abundance: NA; CDR3nt: TGTGCCTGGAGTGGGGGCAGGGAACATGAAAAACTGTTTTTT; CDR3aa: CAWSGGREHEKLFF
j_gene: TRBJ2-7; d_gene: NA; v_gene: TRBV7-9; abundance: NA; CDR3nt: TGTGCCAGCAGCTTACGTGGGAGGCTCTACGAGCAGTACTTC; CDR3aa: CASSLRGRLYEQYF
j_gene: TRBJ2-5; d_gene: NA; v_gene: TRBV19; abundance: once; CDR3nt: TGTGCCAGTAGTATGTTTGCGTCAGAGACCCAGTACTTC; CDR3aa: CASSMFASETQYF
j_gene: TRBJ2-2; d_gene: NA; v_gene: TRBV6-5; abundance: NA; CDR3nt: TGTGCCAGCAATACACTTAGCTCCGGGGAGCTGTTTTTT; CDR3aa: CASNTLSSGELFF
j_gene: TRBJ2-7; d_gene: NA; v_gene: TRBV5-1; abundance: NA; CDR3nt: TGCGCCAGCAGCTTGGCCGCGGTGCCCTACGAGCAGTACTTC; CDR3aa: CASSLAAVPYEQYF
j_gene: TRBJ2-1; d_gene: TRBD2; v_gene: TRBV11-2; abundance: NA; CDR3nt: TGTGCCAGCAGCCAAATGGCAGGGACTAGCTCCTACAATGAGCAGTTCTTC; CDR3aa: CASSQMAGTSSYNEQFF
j_gene: TRBJ2-3; d_gene: TRBD1; v_gene: TRBV19; abundance: once; CDR3nt: TGTGCCAGTAGTGGCAGGGGGAGCACAGATACGCAGTATTTT; CDR3aa: CASSGRGSTDTQYF
j_gene: TRBJ2-7; d_gene: TRBD2; v_gene: TRBV10-3; abundance: once; CDR3nt: TGTGCCATCAGTGGATCTAGCGGGAGTATCGAGCAGTACTTC; CDR3aa: CAISGSSGSIEQYF
j_gene: TRBJ2-7; d_gene: NA; v_gene: TRBV28; abundance: NA; CDR3nt: TGTGCCAGCAGTCAGAACCCCTCATACGAGCAGTACTTC; CDR3aa: CASSQNPSYEQYF
j_gene: TRBJ2-1; d_gene: TRBD1; v_gene: TRBV7-2; abundance: NA; CDR3nt: TGTGCCAGCAGCTTAGCTAGTGGGCCGGGACAGGGGACCCGGCAGTTCTTC; CDR3aa: CASSLASGPGQGTRQFF
j_gene: TRBJ2-1; d_gene: TRBD2; v_gene: TRBV15; abundance: NA; CDR3nt: TGTGCCACCAGCAGAGATCCGGCGGGAGGGGGCACTGAGCAGTTCTTC; CDR3aa: CATSRDPAGGGTEQFF
j_gene: TRBJ1-1; d_gene: NA; v_gene: TRBV5-1; abundance: NA; CDR3nt: TGCGCCAGCAGCTTGGACAGGGTGGGTACTGAAGCTTTCTTT; CDR3aa: CASSLDRVGTEAFF
j_gene: TRBJ1-5; d_gene: TRBD1; v_gene: TRBV28; abundance: NA; CDR3nt: TGTGCCAGCAGACGACAGGGGCACCTTCAGCCCCAGCATTTT; CDR3aa: CASRRQGHLQPQHF